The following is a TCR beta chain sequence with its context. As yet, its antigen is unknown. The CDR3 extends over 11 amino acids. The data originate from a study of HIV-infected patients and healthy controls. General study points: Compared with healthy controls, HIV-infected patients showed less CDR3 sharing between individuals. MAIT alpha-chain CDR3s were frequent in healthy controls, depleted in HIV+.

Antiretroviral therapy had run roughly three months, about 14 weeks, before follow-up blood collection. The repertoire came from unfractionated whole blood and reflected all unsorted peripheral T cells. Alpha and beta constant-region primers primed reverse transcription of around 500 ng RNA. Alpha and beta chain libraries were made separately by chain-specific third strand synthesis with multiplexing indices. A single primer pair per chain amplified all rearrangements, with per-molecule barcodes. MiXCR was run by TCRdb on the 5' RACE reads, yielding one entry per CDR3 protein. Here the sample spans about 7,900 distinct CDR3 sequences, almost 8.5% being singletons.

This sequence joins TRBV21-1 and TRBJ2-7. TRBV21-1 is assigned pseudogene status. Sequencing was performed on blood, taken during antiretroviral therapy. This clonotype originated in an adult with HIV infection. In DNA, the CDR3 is TGTGCCAGCAGCAAAGGAGGCGAGCAGTACTTC. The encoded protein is CASSKGGEQYF.